The 2 T cell receptor beta chains below all came from one sample that was sequenced in a study of cytomegalovirus exposure and HLA in healthy donors. PCR involved 60 Vbeta and 13 Jbeta primers. The protocol was immunoSEQ multiplex PCR, while the TCRdb copy is restricted to in-frame clones and leaves out a portion. Here the sample spans about 150,000 clones, 82% being singletons. The sample was PBMCs. These receptors originate from a woman aged 45 to 65 in good health and CMV-seropositive.

The J gene is TRBJ1-5, the V gene TRBV9; a weak D match, TRBD1 (5 bases). Per the germline V gene, CDR1 is SGDLS and CDR2 is YYNGEE. Trimming shortened V by 0 bases and J by 0 bases, and 7 bases separated the two germline ends. CDR3 length: 15 amino acids. The CDR3 DNA follows: TGTGCCAGCAGCGTAGAGGGGAATAGCAATCAGCCCCAGCATTTT. Translating gives CASSVEGNSNQPQHF. Variable domain in full (rest from reference TRBV9 and TRBJ1-5): DSGVTQTPKHLITATGQRVTLRCSPRSGDLSVYWYQQSLDQGLQFLIQYYNGEERAKGNILERFSAQQFPDLHSELNLSSLELGDSALYFCASSVEGNSNQPQHFGDGTRLSIL.

The chain links TRBV7-3 to TRBJ2-3; weak D call: TRBD2 (5 bases). The V and J ends lost 1 base and 3 bases respectively, with 14 bases between them. CDR3 length equals 16 residues. Looked up from germline, CDR1 is SGHTA and CDR2 is FQGTGA. CDR3 sequence (DNA): TGTGCCAGCAGCTTAAGGGGTGGACTCCAAACAGATACGCAGTATTTT. It codes for CASSLRGGLQTDTQYF.